The 24 T cell receptor beta chains below all came from one sample that was sequenced in a study of OX40 agonist ivuxolimab in advanced cancers. The protocol was immunoSEQ multiplex PCR, while the TCRdb copy is restricted to in-frame clones and leaves out a portion. This sample has some 83,000 clones, with approximately 90% found just once. The sequences come from CD4+ or CD8+ T cells sorted from blood, collected in a trial of the OX40 agonist ivuxolimab. These receptors came from an adult with an advanced solid tumor such as melanoma, head and neck, liver or kidney cancer.

V and J are TRBV29-1 and TRBJ2-2, with 14 bases matching TRBD2. Per the germline V gene, CDR1 is SQVTM and CDR2 is ANQGSEA. Unmatched junction bases numbered 1, after V lost 5 bases and J lost 5 bases. The CDR3 extends over 14 amino acids. The CDR3 reads CSVRLAGGTGELFF. DNA for the CDR3: TGCAGCGTTCGACTAGCGGGAGGGACCGGGGAGCTGTTTTTT.

This clone was detected only once. The gene calls are TRBV6-1 and TRBJ1-1; D is unresolved. V gave up 5 bases and J gave up 8 bases, with 9 bases separating them. Germline V gene data show CDR1 as MNHNS and CDR2 as SASEGT. The CDR3 runs 11 residues. The CDR3 loop is CASSQGREAFF. CDR3 nucleotides: TGTGCCAGCAGTCAAGGGAGAGAAGCTTTCTTT.

In regard to this clone: A junction end diverges from the germline sequence, so it may reflect a read error. Other DNA sequences in the same sample also yield this CDR3. The rearrangement links TRBV18 to TRBJ2-1, with D perhaps TRBD2 (6 bases). Germline-derived CDR1 and CDR2 are KGHSH and LQKENI. The CDR3 extends over 14 amino acids. CDR3 bases: TGCGCCAGCTCACCATCCGGGAGACTGAATGAGCAGTTCTTC. Its translation is CASSPSGRLNEQFF.

This clone was observed once. The rearrangement joins TRBV2 to TRBJ2-3, with 11 nucleotides matching TRBD2. The germline gives CDR1 SNHLY, CDR2 FYNNEI. This CDR3 comprises 15 residues. J lost 6 bases, V lost 5 bases, and 7 bases had no gene match. The CDR3 spells CASSLIAGGMDTQYF. The CDR3 DNA follows: TGTGCCAGCAGTCTTATAGCGGGAGGGATGGATACGCAGTATTTT.

The rearrangement uses TRBV6-1 and TRBJ2-1; 8 bases match TRBD2. The V segment lost 2 bases and the J segment 0 bases; nucleotides outside the gene matches: 6. Germline CDR1 MNHNS, CDR2 SASEGT. CDR3 size: 17 residues. This CDR3 reads CASSEFNSGSSYNEQFF. Written as DNA, the CDR3 is TGTGCCAGCAGTGAATTTAACAGCGGGAGCTCCTACAATGAGCAGTTCTTC.

This chain links TRBV5-8 with TRBJ2-3; 7 nucleotides align to TRBD2. The ends lost 4 bases at V and 0 bases at J; junction bases unmatched: 8. This CDR3 region has 16 residues. Germline V gene sequence: CDR1 SGHTS, CDR2 YDEGEE. The CDR3 is CASSPLKGGSTDTQYF. CDR3 sequence (DNA): TGTGCCAGCAGCCCGCTTAAGGGAGGGAGCACAGATACGCAGTATTTT.

V and J are TRBV27 and TRBJ2-2, with 11 bases that match TRBD2. Trimming took 5 bases from V and 2 from J; bases not matched to a gene: 7. The V gene's germline CDR1 is MNHEY and CDR2 SMNVEV (reference sequence). The length of the CDR3 is 17 residues. CDR3 sequence (DNA): TGTGCCAGCAGTCCACTGGGACTAGCGGTAAACACCGGGGAGCTGTTTTTT. This encodes CASSPLGLAVNTGELFF.

The chain uses TRBV18 and TRBJ2-7; TRBD1 agrees at 10 bases. This CDR3 comprises 16 residues. CDR1 KGHSH and CDR2 LQKENI come from the germline V gene. J lost 1 base, V lost 2 bases, and 5 bases had no gene match. For the CDR3, the DNA is TGTGCCAGCTCACCAGTGGACAGGGGGACTTCCTACGAGCAGTACTTC. Translated: CASSPVDRGTSYEQYF.

The chain combines TRBV9 with TRBJ2-1; D may correspond to TRBD1 or TRBD2 (5 bases each). Germline V gene sequence: CDR1 SGDLS, CDR2 YYNGEE. V dropped 4 bases and J dropped 2 bases, with 16 bases sitting between them. The CDR3 is 16 residues long. The CDR3 reads CASSFSGTAAYNEQFF. In nucleotides, the CDR3 is TGTGCCAGCAGCTTCTCCGGGACCGCTGCCTACAATGAGCAGTTCTTC.

In the case of this clone: The junction departs from germline at one end; a sequencing error may be responsible. This rearrangement joins TRBV7-2 to TRBJ2-7, with D perhaps TRBD2 (5 bases). There are 12 residues in the CDR3. Germline V gene sequence: CDR1 SGHTA, CDR2 FQGNSA. This CDR3 is CASSSGVSGSGF. The CDR3 DNA reads TGTGCCAGCAGCTCAGGTGTCTCGGGGTCGGGGTTC.

The V and J genes are TRBV5-5 and TRBJ1-2, with no clear D. Trimming left V 2 bases short and J 1 base short, with 6 bases between. CDR3 length equals 13 residues. The germline CDR1 and CDR2 sequences are SGHKS and YYEKEE (reference sequence). The CDR3 DNA sequence: TGTGCCAGCAGCTTCCAGATTAACTATGGCTACACCTTC. It yields the protein CASSFQINYGYTF. The full variable domain, its missing parts supplied by reference TRBV5-5 and TRBJ1-2, is DAGVTQSPTHLIKTRGQQVTLRCSPISGHKSVSWYQQVLGQGPQFIFQYYEKEERGRGNFPDRFSARQFPNYSSELNVNALLLGDSALYLCASSFQINYGYTFGSGTRLTVV.

The chain uses TRBV19 and TRBJ2-7; D not certain. Germline assignment: CDR1 LNHDA and CDR2 SQIVND (reference sequence). The CDR3 extends over 18 amino acids. Trimming removed 2 bases from V and 1 base from J, with 21 bases in between. CDR3 sequence reads: CASSIRGLGFFKSYEQYF. As DNA, the CDR3 is TGTGCCAGTAGTATAAGAGGATTGGGTTTCTTTAAGTCCTACGAGCAGTACTTC. Together with reference TRBV19 and TRBJ2-7, the CDR3 gives the full variable domain: DGGITQSPKYLFRKEGQNVTLSCEQNLNHDAMYWYRQDPGQGLRLIYYSQIVNDFQKGDIAEGYSVSREKKESFPLTVTSAQKNPTAFYLCASSIRGLGFFKSYEQYFGPGTRLTVT.

This chain joins TRBV5-1 and TRBJ2-2; D is perhaps TRBD1 (5 bases). The CDR3 is made up of 17 amino acids. Germline assignment: CDR1 SGHRS and CDR2 YFSETQ. Trimming shortened V by 0 bases and J by 0 bases, and 12 bases separated the two germline ends. CDR3 amino acids: CASSLAWGPTNTGELFF. The CDR3 DNA follows: TGCGCCAGCAGCTTGGCCTGGGGCCCGACGAACACCGGGGAGCTGTTTTTT.

The genes are TRBV28 and TRBJ1-1, with D possibly matching TRBD1 (6 bases). CDR3 length: 16 residues. The germline CDR1 and CDR2 sequences are MDHEN and SYDVKM. Deletions cut 4 bases from V and 7 bases from J, with 22 bases between. CDR3 bases: TGTGCCAGCAGTTCACAGGGAAGGGGGGTAAGGGGTGAAGCTTTCTTT. Its translation: CASSSQGRGVRGEAFF.

Points on this clone: The identical CDR3 is also encoded by other nucleotide sequences in the sample. This sequence joins TRBV19 and TRBJ2-7; TRBD1 matches at 7 bases. The CDR3 has 13 residues. Germline V CDR1 and CDR2: LNHDA, SQIVND (reference sequence). With 5 bases clipped from V and 7 bases from J, the junction kept 8 bases outside the gene matches. CDR3 protein: CASSPGTGVEQYF. The CDR3 DNA sequence: TGTGCCAGTAGTCCCGGAACAGGGGTTGAGCAGTACTTC.

This clone has more than one count but fewer than ten. The chain employs TRBV10-2 and TRBJ2-7; 9 positions match TRBD2. Looked up from germline, CDR1 is WSHSY and CDR2 is SAAADI. There are 16 residues in the CDR3. Trimming at V came to 7 bases and at J to 6 bases, leaving 16 bases not matched to a gene. The CDR3 region has the DNA TGCGCCAGCATAAAGGGCGCCGGACTAGCGTCTCGCGAGCAGTACTTC. It encodes CASIKGAGLASREQYF.

This chain connects TRBV6-1 to TRBJ1-5; possible D gene TRBD1, 6 bases. The CDR3 sequence is 17 residues long. Germline-derived CDR1 and CDR2 are MNHNS and SASEGT. With 4 bases removed from V and 0 bases from J, the gap between germline ends came to 16 bases. DNA for the CDR3: TGTGCCAGCAGTGCCTCTCCGGGACACCATAGCAATCAGCCCCAGCATTTT. Its protein is CASSASPGHHSNQPQHF.

CDR3 nucleotides: TGTGCCAGCAGGTCGGCTGACAGGGGGGCGATGAACACTGAAGCTTTCTTT. It translates to CASRSADRGAMNTEAFF. The genes are TRBV27 and TRBJ1-1; 9 bases match TRBD1. Germline-derived CDR1 and CDR2 are MNHEY and SMNVEV (reference sequence). The CDR3 totals 17 residues. The V segment lost 6 bases and the J segment 0 bases; nucleotides outside the gene matches: 11.

V gene TRBV7-2 combines with J gene TRBJ2-1; TRBD2 matches at 9 bases. CDR3 length equals 15 residues. Germline V gives CDR1 SGHTA, CDR2 FQGNSA. With V trimmed by 6 bases and J by 7 bases, 10 bases remained unmatched. In nucleotides, the CDR3 is TGTGCCAGCAGTCCCAGTGGACTAGCGAGGAATGAGCAGTTCTTC. Encoded protein: CASSPSGLARNEQFF.

This clone was counted a single time. The chain combines TRBV19 with TRBJ2-5; 7 positions match TRBD1. CDR1 and CDR2 from the germline V gene are LNHDA and SQIVND (reference sequence). V trimming: 3 bases; J trimming: 1 base; junction bases outside the gene matches: 2. CDR3 length: 14 residues. CDR3 nucleotides: TGTGCCAGTAGTATGGGACAGAGCCAAGAGACCCAGTACTTC. This codes for CASSMGQSQETQYF.

V usage is TRBV27 and J usage is TRBJ2-7, with D maybe TRBD1 (7 bases). The ends were cut back, 5 bases at V and 5 bases at J, with 13 bases in the middle. Germline V lookup: CDR1 MNHEY, CDR2 SMNVEV (reference sequence). CDR3 length: 13 residues. The CDR3 bases are TGTGCCAGCAGTCGGCCCAGGGGGGACGAGCAGTACTTC. It is translated as CASSRPRGDEQYF.

The chain joins TRBV10-2 to TRBJ2-5, with D uncertain. This CDR3 contains 15 residues. Germline-derived CDR1 and CDR2 are WSHSY and SAAADI. V was cut by 6 bases and J by 5 bases, with 19 bases left in between. Here the CDR3 reads CASSDPGPWTETQYF. CDR3 in DNA: TGCGCCAGCAGCGACCCGGGCCCTTGGACGGAGACCCAGTACTTC.

This clone was detected only a few times. The chain recombines TRBV5-1 with TRBJ1-1; D unclear. The V and J ends lost 3 bases and 2 bases respectively, with 11 bases between them. This CDR3 comprises 14 residues. The germline CDR1 and CDR2 sequences are SGHRS and YFSETQ. CDR3 sequence: CASSYHGGNTEAFF. For the CDR3, the DNA is TGCGCCAGCAGCTACCACGGTGGAAACACTGAAGCTTTCTTT.

The chain joins TRBV11-2 to TRBJ2-4; possible D gene TRBD1, 5 bases. This CDR3 has 15 residues. Germline-derived CDR1 and CDR2 are SGHAT and FQNNGV. The germline V and J ends were trimmed by 0 bases and 5 bases, with 11 bases remaining between them. The CDR3 spells CASSLDGRVENIQYF. The CDR3 DNA reads as TGTGCCAGCAGCTTAGATGGCAGGGTTGAAAACATTCAGTACTTC.